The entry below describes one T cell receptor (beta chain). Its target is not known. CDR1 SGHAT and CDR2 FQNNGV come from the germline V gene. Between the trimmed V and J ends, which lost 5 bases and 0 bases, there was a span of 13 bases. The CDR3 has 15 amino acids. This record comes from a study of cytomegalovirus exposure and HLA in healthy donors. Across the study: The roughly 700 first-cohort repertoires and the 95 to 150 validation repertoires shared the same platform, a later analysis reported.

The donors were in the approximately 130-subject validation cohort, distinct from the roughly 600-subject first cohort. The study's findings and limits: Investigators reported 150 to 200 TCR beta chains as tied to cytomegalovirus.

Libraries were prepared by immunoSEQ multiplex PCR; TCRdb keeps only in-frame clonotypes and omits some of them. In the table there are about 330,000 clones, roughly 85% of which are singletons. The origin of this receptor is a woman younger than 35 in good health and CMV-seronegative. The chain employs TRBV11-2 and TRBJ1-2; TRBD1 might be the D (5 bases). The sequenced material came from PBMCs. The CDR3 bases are TGTGCCAGCAGCCTCTTTGACAGTACTAACTATGGCTACACCTTC. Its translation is CASSLFDSTNYGYTF.